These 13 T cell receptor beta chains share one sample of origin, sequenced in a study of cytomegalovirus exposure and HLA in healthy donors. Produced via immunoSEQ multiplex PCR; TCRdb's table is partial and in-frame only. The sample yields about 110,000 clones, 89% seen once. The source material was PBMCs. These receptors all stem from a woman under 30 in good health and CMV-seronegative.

For the CDR3, the DNA is TGCAGTGCTAGGAACCCGCAGGTCCTGACTTTC. Translated: CSARNPQVLTF. The chain carries TRBV20-1 and TRBJ2-6; D is unresolved. The CDR3 has 11 residues. The germline gives CDR1 DFQATT, CDR2 SNEGSKA (reference sequence). Trimming took off 3 bases at V and 13 bases at J, with 10 bases between the two ends.

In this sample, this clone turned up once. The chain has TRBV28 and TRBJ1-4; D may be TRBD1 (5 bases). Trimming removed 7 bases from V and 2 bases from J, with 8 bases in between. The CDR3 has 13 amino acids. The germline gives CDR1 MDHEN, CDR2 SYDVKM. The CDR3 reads CASNRGTNEKLFF. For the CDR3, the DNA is TGTGCCAGCAATCGGGGGACTAATGAAAAACTGTTTTTT. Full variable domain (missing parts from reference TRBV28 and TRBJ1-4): DVKVTQSSRYLVKRTGEKVFLECVQDMDHENMFWYRQDPGLGLRLIYFSYDVKMKEKGDIPEGYSVSREKKERFSLILESASTNQTSMYLCASNRGTNEKLFFGSGTQLSVL.

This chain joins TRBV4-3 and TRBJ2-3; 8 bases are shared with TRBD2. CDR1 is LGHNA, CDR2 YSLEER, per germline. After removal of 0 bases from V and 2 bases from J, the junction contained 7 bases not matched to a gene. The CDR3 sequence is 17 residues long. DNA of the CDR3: TGCGCCAGCAGCCAAGATTCGGGAGGGGGTGACACAGATACGCAGTATTTT. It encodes CASSQDSGGGDTDTQYF.

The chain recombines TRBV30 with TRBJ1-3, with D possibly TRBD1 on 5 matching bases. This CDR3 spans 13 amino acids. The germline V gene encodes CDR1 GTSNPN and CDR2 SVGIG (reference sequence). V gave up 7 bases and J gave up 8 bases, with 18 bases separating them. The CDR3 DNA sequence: TGTGCCTCTCAAGCCGGGGGGAGAGACACCATATATTTT. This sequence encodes CASQAGGRDTIYF.

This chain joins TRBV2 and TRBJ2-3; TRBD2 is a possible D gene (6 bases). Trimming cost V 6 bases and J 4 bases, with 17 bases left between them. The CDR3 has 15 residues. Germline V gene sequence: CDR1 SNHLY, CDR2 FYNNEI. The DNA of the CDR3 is TGTGCCAGCAGCGGGGAGTCCGGGGGTGCAGATACGCAGTATTTT. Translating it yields CASSGESGGADTQYF.

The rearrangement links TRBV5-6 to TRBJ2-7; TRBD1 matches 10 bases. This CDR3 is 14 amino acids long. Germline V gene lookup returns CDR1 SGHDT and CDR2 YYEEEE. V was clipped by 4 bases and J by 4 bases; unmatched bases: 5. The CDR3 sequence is CASSPAGQGYEQYF. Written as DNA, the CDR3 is TGTGCCAGCAGCCCGGCGGGACAGGGGTACGAGCAGTACTTC.

CDR3 region: CASSLRGLQNQPQHF. The CDR3 nucleotides are TGCGCCAGCAGCTTGAGGGGCCTACAAAATCAGCCCCAGCATTTT. This rearrangement joins TRBV5-1 to TRBJ1-5; possible D gene TRBD1, 5 bases. The V gene's germline CDR1 is SGHRS and CDR2 YFSETQ. CDR3 length: 15 amino acids. Deletions cut 1 base from V and 4 bases from J, with 12 bases between. The variable domain in full, completed from reference TRBV5-1 and TRBJ1-5, reads KAGVTQTPRYLIKTRGQQVTLSCSPISGHRSVSWYQQTPGQGLQFLFEYFSETQRNKGNFPGRFSGRQFSNSRSEMNVSTLELGDSALYLCASSLRGLQNQPQHFGDGTRLSIL.

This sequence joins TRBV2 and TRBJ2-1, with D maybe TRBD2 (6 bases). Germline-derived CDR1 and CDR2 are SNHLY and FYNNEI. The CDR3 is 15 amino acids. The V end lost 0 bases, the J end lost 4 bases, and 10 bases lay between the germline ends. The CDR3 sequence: CASSEAPTSYNEQFF. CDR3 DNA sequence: TGTGCCAGCAGTGAAGCCCCGACTAGTTACAATGAGCAGTTCTTC.

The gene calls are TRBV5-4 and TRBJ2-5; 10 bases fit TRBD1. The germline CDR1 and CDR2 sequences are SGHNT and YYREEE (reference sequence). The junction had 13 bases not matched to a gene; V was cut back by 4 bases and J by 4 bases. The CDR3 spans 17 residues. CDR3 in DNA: TGTGCCAGCAGCCAGTCGGGACAGGGGCTAGTGGCAGAGACCCAGTACTTC. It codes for CASSQSGQGLVAETQYF.

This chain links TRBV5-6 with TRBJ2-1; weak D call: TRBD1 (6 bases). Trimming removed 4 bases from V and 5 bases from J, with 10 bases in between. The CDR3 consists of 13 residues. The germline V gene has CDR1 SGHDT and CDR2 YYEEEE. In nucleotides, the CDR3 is TGTGCCAGCAGCCCCGGGACAAACAATGAGCAGTTCTTC. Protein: CASSPGTNNEQFF.

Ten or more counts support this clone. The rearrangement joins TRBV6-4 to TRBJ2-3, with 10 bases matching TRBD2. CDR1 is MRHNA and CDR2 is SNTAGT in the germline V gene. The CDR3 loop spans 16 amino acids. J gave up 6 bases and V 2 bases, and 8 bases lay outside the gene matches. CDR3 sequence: CASSDKAGGETDTQYF. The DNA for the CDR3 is TGTGCCAGCAGTGACAAAGCGGGGGGGGAGACGGATACGCAGTATTTT.

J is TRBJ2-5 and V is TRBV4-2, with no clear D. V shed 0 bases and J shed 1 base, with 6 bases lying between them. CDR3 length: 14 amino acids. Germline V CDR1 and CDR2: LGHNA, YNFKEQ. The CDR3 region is CASSQEASQETQYF. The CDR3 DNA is TGTGCCAGCAGCCAAGAGGCTAGCCAAGAGACCCAGTACTTC.

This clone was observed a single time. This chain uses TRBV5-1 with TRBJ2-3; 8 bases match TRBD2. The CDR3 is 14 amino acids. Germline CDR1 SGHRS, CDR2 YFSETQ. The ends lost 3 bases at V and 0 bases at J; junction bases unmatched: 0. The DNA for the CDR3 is TGCGCCAGCAGCTCTAGCGGGAGCACAGATACGCAGTATTTT. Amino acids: CASSSSGSTDTQYF.